Each of the 10 T cell receptor beta chains below was sequenced from the same sample in a study of CD8 T cells in Susac syndrome. Random hexamers were used to reverse transcribe the RNA input (about 0.5 to 1 ug). TCRdb re-called the immunoSEQ multiplex PCR reads through MiXCR, storing one row per CDR3 protein. The repertoire holds 250,000 to 300,000 distinct CDR3 sequences, 89% seen once, with 0.18% in the top ten. Sequencing was done on a sample of CD8+ T cells from PBMCs. The receptors stem from a human donor with multiple sclerosis.

The CDR3 DNA sequence: TGTGCCAGCAGCGTAGAGGCAGACCAAGAGACCCAGTACTTC. It codes for CASSVEADQETQYF. This sequence joins TRBV9 and TRBJ2-5; D is uncertain. From germline, CDR1 is SGDLS and CDR2 YYNGEE. Trimming took off 0 bases at V and 0 bases at J, with 6 bases between the two ends. The CDR3 totals 14 residues.

The J gene is TRBJ2-5, the V gene TRBV10-3; perhaps TRBD2 as D (6 bases). The germline V and J ends were trimmed by 3 bases and 5 bases, with 16 bases remaining between them. CDR1 ENHRY and CDR2 SYGVKD come from the germline V gene. The CDR3 spans 15 residues. The CDR3 DNA reads as TGTGCCATCAGTGAAACCCCCGGGACTTGGGAGACCCAGTACTTC. This encodes CAISETPGTWETQYF.

The V and J genes are TRBV29-1 and TRBJ1-1; D is uncertain. V was shortened by 6 bases and J by 3 bases, with 5 bases between the two germline ends. The CDR3 spans 10 residues. Germline V CDR1 and CDR2: SQVTM, ANQGSEA. CDR3 in amino acids: CSVWDTEAFF. CDR3 coding DNA: TGCAGCGTATGGGACACTGAAGCTTTCTTT.

This clonotype was detected only once. This sequence joins TRBV2 and TRBJ2-5, with D possibly TRBD2 on 6 matching bases. Germline CDR1 and CDR2: SNHLY and FYNNEI. The CDR3 runs to 16 residues. V was trimmed by 3 bases and J by 4 bases, leaving 18 bases between them. The CDR3 DNA follows: TGTGCCAGCAGTGAGAGACCAGGTCTCGGGGGAGAGACCCAGTACTTC. Encoded protein: CASSERPGLGGETQYF. The entire variable domain, with the rest obtained from reference TRBV2 and TRBJ2-5, is as follows: EPEVTQTPSHQVTQMGQEVILRCVPISNHLYFYWYRQILGQKVEFLVSFYNNEISEKSEIFDDQFSVERPDGSNFTLKIRSTKLEDSAMYFCASSERPGLGGETQYFGPGTRLLVL.

This chain connects TRBV4-2 to TRBJ1-2, with 8 bases aligning to TRBD1. Germline CDR1 is LGHNA and CDR2 is YNFKEQ. The CDR3 has 14 residues. Trimming at V came to 2 bases and at J to 10 bases, leaving 9 bases not matched to a gene. In DNA, the CDR3 is TGTGCCAGCAGCCAACCGGGACAGGTATTGGACTACACCTTC. It codes for CASSQPGQVLDYTF.

This clonotype was counted once. The V call is TRBV5-6, the J call TRBJ1-2; TRBD1 aligns across 7 bases. J was trimmed by 4 bases and V by 5 bases; bases with no gene match: 14. The CDR3 length is 16 residues. CDR1 and CDR2 from the germline V gene are SGHDT and YYEEEE. The CDR3 DNA is TGTGCCAGCAGGCCGCGAGGGGGCGAGTTAGGCTATGGCTACACCTTC. Its translation: CASRPRGGELGYGYTF.

The CDR3 nucleotides read TGCAGTGCTAGACAGGGTGGCACCGGGGAGCTGTTTTTT. Protein product: CSARQGGTGELFF. The gene calls are TRBV20-1 and TRBJ2-2; maybe TRBD1 (5 bases). Trimming stripped 2 bases from V and 4 bases from J, with 8 bases between. Germline V CDR1 and CDR2: DFQATT, SNEGSKA (reference sequence). The CDR3 loop spans 13 amino acids.

The chain has TRBV9 and TRBJ1-2; TRBD1 agrees at 10 bases. With 0 bases clipped from V and 1 base from J, the junction kept 3 bases outside the gene matches. The CDR3 runs 16 residues. Germline V gives CDR1 SGDLS, CDR2 YYNGEE. The CDR3 spells CASSVARDRGNYGYTF. Written as DNA, the CDR3 is TGTGCCAGCAGCGTAGCTCGGGACAGGGGTAACTATGGCTACACCTTC.

The rearrangement uses TRBV29-1 and TRBJ2-7; weak D call: TRBD1 (7 bases). This CDR3 region has 15 residues. Between the trimmed V and J ends, which lost 2 bases and 1 base, there was a span of 15 bases. CDR1 is SQVTM, CDR2 ANQGSEA, per germline. As DNA, the CDR3 is TGCAGCGTTGAACGGCGGGACAGCCTGTCCTACGAGCAGTACTTC. Its translation is CSVERRDSLSYEQYF.

This clonotype turned up a few times. The chain has TRBV6-4 and TRBJ1-1; D is perhaps TRBD1 (5 bases). CDR1 is MRHNA, CDR2 SNTAGT, per germline. The CDR3 is 11 amino acids. Trimming removed 6 bases at V and 5 bases at J, with 7 bases between. CDR3 nucleotide sequence: TGTGCCAGCAGGGAGGGGACTGAAGCTTTCTTT. Amino acids: CASREGTEAFF.